The 22 T cell receptor beta chains listed next were all sequenced from one sample in a study of beta chain features in type 1 diabetes. TCRB transcripts that were expressed got sequenced, as all of the isolated RNA had been reverse transcribed. Measured with immunoSEQ multiplex PCR; TCRdb has only the in-frame clones, and not every one. The table includes under 90,000 clones, roughly 34% detected once. Sample: stem cell memory CD4+ T cells from blood. Receptors were obtained from a woman between 18 and 30 years old in good health.

This clone was counted between two and nine times. The rearrangement uses TRBV7-2 and TRBJ1-3; 7 nucleotides line up with TRBD1. This CDR3 region has 14 residues. The junction had 2 bases not matched to a gene; V was cut back by 4 bases and J by 2 bases. The germline V gene encodes CDR1 SGHTA and CDR2 FQGNSA. The CDR3 DNA is TGTGCCAGCAGCTCACAGGGGACTGGAAACACCATATATTTT. Protein: CASSSQGTGNTIYF.

J is TRBJ2-1 and V is TRBV5-1, with 10 bases fitting TRBD2. The CDR3 contains 16 residues. The V segment lost 4 bases and the J segment 8 bases; nucleotides outside the gene matches: 12. Germline CDR1 is SGHRS and CDR2 is YFSETQ. CDR3 amino acids: CASSPLSGGAEDEQFF. The CDR3 DNA reads as TGCGCCAGCAGCCCACTCAGCGGGGGGGCCGAGGATGAGCAGTTCTTC.

The chain has TRBV7-2 and TRBJ2-1; unclear D gene. This CDR3 contains 15 residues. Looked up from germline, CDR1 is SGHTA and CDR2 is FQGNSA. V was cut by 2 bases and J by 2 bases, with 10 bases left in between. CDR3 coding DNA: TGTGCCAGCAGCTTACGCGGAACGACCTACAATGAGCAGTTCTTC. Translating it yields CASSLRGTTYNEQFF.

The rearrangement uses TRBV7-2 and TRBJ2-7; 8 bases match TRBD2. Germline V gene data show CDR1 as SGHTA and CDR2 as FQGNSA. The CDR3 has 16 amino acids. Trimming cost V 1 base and J 3 bases; bases outside gene matches: 8. CDR3 sequence reads: CASSLDAPGLGYEQYF. In DNA, the CDR3 is TGTGCCAGCAGCTTAGACGCCCCGGGACTAGGCTACGAGCAGTACTTC. The variable domain in full, completed from reference TRBV7-2 and TRBJ2-7, reads GAGVSQSPSNKVTEKGKDVELRCDPISGHTALYWYRQSLGQGLEFLIYFQGNSAPDKSGLPSDRFSAERTGGSVSTLTIQRTQQEDSAVYLCASSLDAPGLGYEQYFGPGTRLTVT.

A remark on this clone: One junction end disagrees with the germline gene, perhaps due to a read error. V gene TRBV7-9 combines with J gene TRBJ2-1; D unclear. Germline CDR1 is SEHNR and CDR2 is FQNEAQ (reference sequence). There are 15 residues in the CDR3. The CDR3 is CACSLLPSSYNEQFF. CDR3 in DNA: TGTGCCTGCAGCTTACTCCCCAGCTCCTACAATGAGCAGTTCTTC.

This clone turned up a few times. The rearrangement joins TRBV29-1 to TRBJ2-7, with a tentative D call TRBD2 (6 bases). The CDR3 length is 12 residues. The germline V and J ends were trimmed by 4 bases and 3 bases, with 10 bases remaining between them. Germline-derived CDR1 and CDR2 are SQVTM and ANQGSEA. This chain's CDR3 is CSVGIADYEQYF. Here the CDR3 DNA reads TGCAGCGTTGGAATAGCGGACTACGAGCAGTACTTC.

The chain links TRBV5-1 to TRBJ1-4; 8 nucleotides agree with TRBD1. The CDR3 runs 14 residues. The germline gives CDR1 SGHRS, CDR2 YFSETQ. V gave up 4 bases and J gave up 8 bases; unmatched junction bases: 7. CDR3 loop: CASSQRTGKEKLFF. CDR3 nucleotides: TGCGCCAGCAGCCAGAGGACAGGGAAAGAAAAACTGTTTTTT.

The sample holds a few counts of this clone. This chain links TRBV7-2 with TRBJ2-3; 7 bases match TRBD2. Germline V CDR1 and CDR2: SGHTA, FQGNSA. V lost 6 bases and J lost 2; bases outside the gene matches: 8. The CDR3 loop spans 15 amino acids. CDR3 coding DNA: TGTGCCAGCAGATCTCAGCGGGGATTCACAGATACGCAGTATTTT. Its translation is CASRSQRGFTDTQYF.

This clone appeared a few times. The rearrangement joins TRBV10-3 to TRBJ2-5; 9 bases match TRBD2. CDR1 is ENHRY, CDR2 SYGVKD, per germline. This CDR3 comprises 14 residues. Trimming took 3 bases from V and 5 from J; bases not matched to a gene: 4. The CDR3 DNA follows: TGTGCCATCAGTGACGGGACTAGCAGCGAGACCCAGTACTTC. Translated, it gives CAISDGTSSETQYF.

There are a few counts of this clone. The CDR3 sequence: CASSPRRAAYSTDTQYF. The CDR3, as DNA: TGTGCCAGCTCACCAAGGAGGGCAGCCTATAGCACAGATACGCAGTATTTT. V gene TRBV18 combines with J gene TRBJ2-3; a possible D gene is TRBD2 (6 bases). In germline, CDR1 is KGHSH, CDR2 LQKENI. This CDR3 region has 17 residues. V was cut by 2 bases and J by 0 bases, with 15 bases left in between.

This clone has just a few counts. The chain recombines TRBV7-9 with TRBJ2-2; D not resolved. Trimming left V 1 base short and J 1 base short, with 7 bases between. Germline V gene sequence: CDR1 SEHNR, CDR2 FQNEAQ (reference sequence). This CDR3 spans 15 amino acids. The CDR3 DNA sequence: TGTGCCAGCAGCTTAGTGAGTGGGAACACCGGGGAGCTGTTTTTT. Amino acid sequence: CASSLVSGNTGELFF. Full variable domain (rest looked up from reference TRBV7-9 and TRBJ2-2): DTGVSQNPRHKITKRGQNVTFRCDPISEHNRLYWYRQTLGQGPEFLTYFQNEAQLEKSRLLSDRFSAERPKGSFSTLEIQRTEQGDSAMYLCASSLVSGNTGELFFGEGSRLTVL.

This chain joins TRBV19 and TRBJ1-5, with a tentative D call TRBD1 (5 bases). This CDR3 comprises 14 residues. V was shortened by 4 bases and J by 6 bases, with 13 bases between the two germline ends. The V gene's germline CDR1 is LNHDA and CDR2 SQIVND (reference sequence). This chain's CDR3 is CASSTQEGSQPQHF. CDR3 bases: TGTGCCAGTAGTACCCAGGAGGGGAGTCAGCCCCAGCATTTT.

The J gene is TRBJ2-3, the V gene TRBV5-1, with 9 bases identical to TRBD2. CDR1 is SGHRS and CDR2 is YFSETQ in the germline V gene. V shed 1 base and J 5 bases; nucleotides not matched to a gene: 8. This CDR3 has 16 residues. The CDR3 nucleotides are TGCGCCAGCAGCTTGAAGGCTAGCGGGACGGGAGATACGCAGTATTTT. Protein product: CASSLKASGTGDTQYF.

The V gene is TRBV10-2, the J gene TRBJ2-1; 12 bases fit TRBD2. The ends lost 4 bases at V and 10 bases at J; junction bases unmatched: 8. The CDR3 length is 15 residues. Germline-derived CDR1 and CDR2 are WSHSY and SAAADI. CDR3 DNA: TGCGCCAGCAGTGGTGCTAGCGGGAGGGCTGGGGAGCAGTTCTTC. This sequence encodes CASSGASGRAGEQFF.

This clone was picked up a small number of times. The J gene is TRBJ2-1, the V gene TRBV10-1; a possible D gene is TRBD2 (5 bases). CDR1 and CDR2 from the germline V gene are WNHNN and SYGVQD (reference sequence). V was trimmed by 0 bases and J by 12 bases, leaving 9 bases between them. CDR3 length equals 12 residues. The CDR3 reads CASSESELVQFF. Here the CDR3 DNA reads TGCGCCAGCAGTGAGTCCGAACTAGTGCAGTTCTTC.

V usage is TRBV2 and J usage is TRBJ1-5; TRBD1 aligns across 12 bases. CDR1 is SNHLY and CDR2 is FYNNEI in the germline V gene. The junction had 3 bases not matched to a gene; V was cut back by 8 bases and J by 4 bases. The CDR3 loop spans 14 amino acids. The CDR3 DNA sequence: TGTGCCAGCGGGGACAGGGGGCGGAATCAGCCCCAGCATTTT. It codes for CASGDRGRNQPQHF. Filled out from reference TRBV2 and TRBJ1-5, the complete variable domain reads EPEVTQTPSHQVTQMGQEVILRCVPISNHLYFYWYRQILGQKVEFLVSFYNNEISEKSEIFDDQFSVERPDGSNFTLKIRSTKLEDSAMYFCASGDRGRNQPQHFGDGTRLSIL.

The chain combines TRBV30 with TRBJ1-5; D gene unclear. The CDR3 is 13 residues long. V was pared by 2 bases and J by 6 bases, with 11 bases between. From germline, CDR1 is GTSNPN and CDR2 SVGIG (reference sequence). The CDR3 region is CAWSLGEGQPQHF. CDR3 bases: TGTGCCTGGAGTTTGGGAGAAGGTCAGCCCCAGCATTTT. The complete variable domain, with remaining parts taken from reference TRBV30 and TRBJ1-5, reads SQTIHQWPATLVQPVGSPLSLECTVEGTSNPNLYWYRQAAGRGLQLLFYSVGIGQISSEVPQNLSASRPQDRQFILSSKKLLLSDSGFYLCAWSLGEGQPQHFGDGTRLSIL.

This clone occurred a few times. The rearrangement uses TRBV7-8 and TRBJ1-1, with D maybe TRBD1 (5 bases). This CDR3 is 14 amino acids long. Trimming left V 5 bases short and J 4 bases short, with 14 bases between. Germline loops: CDR1 SGHVS, CDR2 FQNEAQ. CDR3 nucleotides: TGTGCCAGCAGCGCCCAGGGTTTGAGCACTGAAGCTTTCTTT. Encoded protein: CASSAQGLSTEAFF.

The table lists this clone with a few counts. This sequence joins TRBV7-2 and TRBJ2-7; D might be TRBD2 (5 bases). CDR1 is SGHTA, CDR2 FQGNSA, per germline. CDR3 length: 12 amino acids. V lost 5 bases and J 4 bases, leaving 9 bases between the germline ends. CDR3 DNA sequence: TGTGCCAGCAGCGAGCGGTCATACGAGCAGTACTTC. It yields the protein CASSERSYEQYF. Combining the CDR3 with reference TRBV7-2 and TRBJ2-7 gives the whole variable domain GAGVSQSPSNKVTEKGKDVELRCDPISGHTALYWYRQSLGQGLEFLIYFQGNSAPDKSGLPSDRFSAERTGGSVSTLTIQRTQQEDSAVYLCASSERSYEQYFGPGTRLTVT.

In this sample, this clone turned up a few times. The chain recombines TRBV30 with TRBJ1-5; D call uncertain. Germline V gives CDR1 GTSNPN, CDR2 SVGIG (reference sequence). The CDR3 contains 13 residues. The germline V and J ends were trimmed by 0 bases and 9 bases, with 12 bases remaining between them. Here the CDR3 DNA reads TGTGCCTGGAGTGTCGGCAGGACTTCGCCCCAGCATTTT. Amino acid sequence: CAWSVGRTSPQHF.

This clone has more than one count but fewer than ten. V gene TRBV19 combines with J gene TRBJ1-1, with 7 bases fitting TRBD1. The CDR3 is made up of 12 amino acids. In germline, CDR1 is LNHDA, CDR2 SQIVND (reference sequence). The junction had 5 bases not matched to a gene; V was cut back by 7 bases and J by 6 bases. This CDR3 reads CASNRGLAEAFF. The CDR3, as DNA: TGTGCCAGTAATAGGGGGCTGGCTGAAGCTTTCTTT.

The chain joins TRBV13 to TRBJ1-5, with D unresolved. This CDR3 is built from 13 residues. Trimming stripped 1 base from V and 6 bases from J, with 7 bases between. Germline CDR1 reads PRHDT; CDR2 reads FYEKMQ (reference sequence). The DNA for the CDR3 is TGTGCCAGCAGCTTAGAGCGCGGTCAGCCCCAGCATTTT. This gives the protein CASSLERGQPQHF. Variable domain in full (rest from reference TRBV13 and TRBJ1-5): AAGVIQSPRHLIKEKRETATLKCYPIPRHDTVYWYQQGPGQDPQFLISFYEKMQSDKGSIPDRFSAQQFSDYHSELNMSSLELGDSALYFCASSLERGQPQHFGDGTRLSIL.